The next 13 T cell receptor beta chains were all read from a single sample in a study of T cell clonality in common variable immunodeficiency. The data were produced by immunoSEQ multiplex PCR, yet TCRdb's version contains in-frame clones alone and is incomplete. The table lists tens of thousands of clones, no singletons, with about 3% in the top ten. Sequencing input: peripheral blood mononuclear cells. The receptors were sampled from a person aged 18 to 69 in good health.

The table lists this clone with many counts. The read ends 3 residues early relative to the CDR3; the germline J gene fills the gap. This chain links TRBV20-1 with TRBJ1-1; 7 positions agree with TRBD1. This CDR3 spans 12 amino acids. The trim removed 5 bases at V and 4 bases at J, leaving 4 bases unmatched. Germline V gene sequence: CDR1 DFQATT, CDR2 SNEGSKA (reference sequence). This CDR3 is CSAPDRATEAFF. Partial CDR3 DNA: TGCAGTGCTCCCGACAGGGCCACTGAA.

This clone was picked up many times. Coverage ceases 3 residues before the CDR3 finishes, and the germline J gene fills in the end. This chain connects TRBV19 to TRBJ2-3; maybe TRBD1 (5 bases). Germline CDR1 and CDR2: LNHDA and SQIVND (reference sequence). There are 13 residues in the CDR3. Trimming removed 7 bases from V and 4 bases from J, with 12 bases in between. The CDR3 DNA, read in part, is TGTGCCAGTATAGGGCAGGGTTCAGATACG. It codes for CASIGQGSDT. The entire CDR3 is CASIGQGSDTQYF.

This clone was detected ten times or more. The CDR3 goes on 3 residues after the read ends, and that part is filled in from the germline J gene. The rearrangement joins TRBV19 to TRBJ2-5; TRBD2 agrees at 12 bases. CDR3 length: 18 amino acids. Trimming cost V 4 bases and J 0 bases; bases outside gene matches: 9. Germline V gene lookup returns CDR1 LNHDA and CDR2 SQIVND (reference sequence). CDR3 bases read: TGTGCCAGTAGTACCATAACCGGACTAGCGGGGTACCAAGAGACC. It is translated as CASSTITGLAGYQET. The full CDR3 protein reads CASSTITGLAGYQETQYF.

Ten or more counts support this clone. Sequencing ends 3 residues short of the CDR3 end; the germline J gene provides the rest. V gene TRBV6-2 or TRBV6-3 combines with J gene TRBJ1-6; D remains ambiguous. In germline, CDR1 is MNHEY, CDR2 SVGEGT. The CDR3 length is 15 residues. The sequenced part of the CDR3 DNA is TGTGCCAGCAGTTACTCGAGCGCCACCTCAGAGCCC. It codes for CASSYSSATSEP. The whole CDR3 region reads CASSYSSATSEPLHF.

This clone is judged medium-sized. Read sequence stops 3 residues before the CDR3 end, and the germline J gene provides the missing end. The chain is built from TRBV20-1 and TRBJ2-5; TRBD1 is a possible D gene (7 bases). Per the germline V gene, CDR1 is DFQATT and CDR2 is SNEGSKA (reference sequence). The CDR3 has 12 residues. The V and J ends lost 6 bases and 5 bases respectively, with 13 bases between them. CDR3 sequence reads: CSARPGGETQYF. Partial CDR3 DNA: TGCAGTGCGCGTCCAGGGGGGGAGACC.

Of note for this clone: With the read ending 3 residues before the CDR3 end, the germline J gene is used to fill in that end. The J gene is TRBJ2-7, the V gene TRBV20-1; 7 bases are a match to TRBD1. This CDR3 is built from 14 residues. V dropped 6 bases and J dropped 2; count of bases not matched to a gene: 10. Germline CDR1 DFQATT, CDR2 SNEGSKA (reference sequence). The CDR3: CSAPRGQTTYEQYF. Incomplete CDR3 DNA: TGCAGTGCCCCAAGGGGACAGACTACCTACGAG.

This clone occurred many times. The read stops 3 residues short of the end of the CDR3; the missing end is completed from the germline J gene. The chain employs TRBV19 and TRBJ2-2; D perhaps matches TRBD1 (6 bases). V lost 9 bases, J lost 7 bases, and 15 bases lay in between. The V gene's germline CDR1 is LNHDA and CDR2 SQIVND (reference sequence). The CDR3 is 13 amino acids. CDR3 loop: CASLGGIHGELFF. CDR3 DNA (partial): TGTGCCAGCCTAGGGGGTATTCACGGGGAG. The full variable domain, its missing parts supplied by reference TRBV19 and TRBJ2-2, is DGGITQSPKYLFRKEGQNVTLSCEQNLNHDAMYWYRQDPGQGLRLIYYSQIVNDFQKGDIAEGYSVSREKKESFPLTVTSAQKNPTAFYLCASLGGIHGELFFGEGSRLTVL.

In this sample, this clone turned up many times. CDR3 protein: CASSLGGGASEQYF. The CDR3 DNA, read in part, is TGTGCCAGCAGCTTAGGCGGGGGGGCTAGCGAG. V and J are TRBV7-6 and TRBJ2-7; 9 nucleotides match TRBD2. The CDR3 extends 3 residues past the end of the read, so its final part is completed from the germline J gene. CDR1 is SGHVS, CDR2 FNYEAQ, per germline. This CDR3 region has 14 residues. The ends lost 1 base at V and 6 bases at J; junction bases unmatched: 4.

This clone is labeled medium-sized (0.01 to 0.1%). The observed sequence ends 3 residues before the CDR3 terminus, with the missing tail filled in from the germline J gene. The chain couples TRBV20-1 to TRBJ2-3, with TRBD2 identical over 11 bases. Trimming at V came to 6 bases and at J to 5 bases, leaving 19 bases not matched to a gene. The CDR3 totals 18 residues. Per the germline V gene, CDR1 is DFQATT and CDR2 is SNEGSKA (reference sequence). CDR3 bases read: TGCAGTGCCAAAAACGTTAAAACGACTAGCGGGACGGAAGATACG. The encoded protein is CSAKNVKTTSGTEDT. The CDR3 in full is CSAKNVKTTSGTEDTQYF.

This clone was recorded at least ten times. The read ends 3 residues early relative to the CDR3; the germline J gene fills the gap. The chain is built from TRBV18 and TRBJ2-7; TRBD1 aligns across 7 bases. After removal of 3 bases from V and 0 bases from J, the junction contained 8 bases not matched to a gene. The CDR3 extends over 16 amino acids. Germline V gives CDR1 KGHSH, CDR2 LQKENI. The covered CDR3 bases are TGTGCCAGCTCACCGAACCCGGGACAGAGCTCCTACGAG. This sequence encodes CASSPNPGQSSYE. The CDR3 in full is CASSPNPGQSSYEQYF.

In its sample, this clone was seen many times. The CDR3 sequence: CASSATAMNTEAFF. The CDR3 DNA, read in part, is TGTGCCAGCAGCGCGACAGCAATGAACACTGAA. The chain has TRBV5-6 and TRBJ1-1, with D possibly being TRBD1 (5 bases). The read ends 3 residues shy of where the CDR3 ends; the end is completed using the germline J gene. The V and J ends lost 4 bases and 0 bases respectively, with 10 bases between them. This CDR3 has 14 residues. CDR1 and CDR2 (germline): SGHDT, YYEEEE.

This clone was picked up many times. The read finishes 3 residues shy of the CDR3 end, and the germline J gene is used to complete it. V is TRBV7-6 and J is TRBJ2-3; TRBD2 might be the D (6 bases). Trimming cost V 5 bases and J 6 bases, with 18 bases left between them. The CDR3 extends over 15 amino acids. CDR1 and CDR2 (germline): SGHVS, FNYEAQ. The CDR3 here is CASSPVPGLGDTQYF. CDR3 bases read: TGTGCCAGCAGCCCAGTCCCGGGACTTGGGGATACG. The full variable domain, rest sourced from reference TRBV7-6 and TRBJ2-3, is GAGVSQSPRYKVTKRGQDVALRCDPISGHVSLYWYRQALGQGPEFLTYFNYEAQQDKSGLPNDRFSAERPEGSISTLTIQRTEQRDSAMYRCASSPVPGLGDTQYFGPGTRLTVL.

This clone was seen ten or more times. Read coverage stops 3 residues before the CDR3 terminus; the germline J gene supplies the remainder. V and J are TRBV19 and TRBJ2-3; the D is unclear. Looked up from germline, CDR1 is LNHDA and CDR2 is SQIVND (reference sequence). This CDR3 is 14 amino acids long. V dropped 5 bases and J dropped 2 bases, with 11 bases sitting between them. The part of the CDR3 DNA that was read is TGTGCCAGTAGTCCTACCGCACCCACAGATACG. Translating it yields CASSPTAPTDT. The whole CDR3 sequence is CASSPTAPTDTQYF. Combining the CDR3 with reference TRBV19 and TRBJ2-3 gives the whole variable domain DGGITQSPKYLFRKEGQNVTLSCEQNLNHDAMYWYRQDPGQGLRLIYYSQIVNDFQKGDIAEGYSVSREKKESFPLTVTSAQKNPTAFYLCASSPTAPTDTQYFGPGTRLTVL.